The rows below give T cell receptor beta chains drawn from one sample of a study of cytomegalovirus exposure and HLA in healthy donors. Generated by immunoSEQ multiplex PCR, the TCRdb table keeps only in-frame clones and is missing some. The table for this sample gives some 46,000 clones. The source material was PBMCs. The origin of the receptors is a woman aged 25 to 39 in good health and CMV-seronegative. Both conserved end residues are part of each CDR3.

j_call | v_call | cdr3_aa
TRBJ2-7 | TRBV19 | CASSSQGNHEQYF
TRBJ2-2 | TRBV9 | CASTTAGGPRELFF
TRBJ2-7 | TRBV9 | CASSVGPSSQAYEQYF
TRBJ1-5 | TRBV6-1 | CATEQGNNQPQHF
TRBJ1-1 | TRBV6-6 | CASGQGRTEAFF
TRBJ2-7 | TRBV28 | CASSYGGSMYEQYF
TRBJ2-2 | TRBV6-1 | CASSLGQRNTGELFF
TRBJ1-2 | TRBV28 | CATRGRDLRYGYTF
TRBJ2-7 | TRBV19 | CASSMREGLYEQYF
TRBJ2-1 | TRBV5-1 | CASSWGTSVRNEQFF
TRBJ2-1 | TRBV9 | CASSVDGRGAGAGNEQFF
TRBJ2-7 | TRBV19 | CASSLGQEAYEQYF
TRBJ2-7 | TRBV9 | CASSVNHYEQYF
TRBJ2-3 | TRBV6-5 | CASRYGGPTDTQYF